One and the same sample provided the 23 T cell receptor beta chains below, sequenced in a study of blood T cells in healthy people across ages (dated by TCRdb to 2013 to 2016). The library was generated by 5' RACE. The sample was run on an Illumina HiSeq 2500. The second PCR ran for about 7 to 11 cycles and used a J-beta primer mix along with a sample-barcoded 5' primer. TCRdb applied fastp at Q25 and MiXCR to the public reads, then kept only in-frame beta chains. Every CDR3 protein is listed once, alongside the most common genes and DNA of its rows. The table for this sample lists 780,000 or so distinct CDR3 sequences; approximately 55% of them were counted only once. The ten largest clones take up about 38% of the sample. The specimen sequenced was blood. The receptors derive from a man older than 75 in good health.

The chain has TRBV28 and TRBJ1-5; no reliable D call. This CDR3 contains 14 residues. Germline CDR1 is MDHEN and CDR2 is SYDVKM. V was shortened by 5 bases and J by 5 bases, with 13 bases between the two germline ends. The CDR3 sequence: CASSLNGPDQPQHF. CDR3 nucleotides: TGTGCCAGCAGTCTCAACGGCCCCGATCAGCCCCAGCATTTT.

There are a few counts of this clonotype. The V gene is TRBV30, the J gene TRBJ2-5; D uncertain. The CDR3 spans 10 residues. With 6 bases removed from V and 2 bases from J, the gap between germline ends came to 4 bases. The germline gives CDR1 GTSNPN, CDR2 SVGIG (reference sequence). CDR3 sequence: CACQQETQYF. CDR3 in DNA: TGTGCCTGCCAACAAGAGACCCAGTACTTC.

A few counts support this clonotype. This chain joins TRBV18 and TRBJ1-5; tentatively, D is TRBD1 (5 bases). V lost 6 bases to trimming and J lost 0 bases, with 12 bases between them. The CDR3 runs 15 residues. In germline, CDR1 is KGHSH, CDR2 LQKENI. The CDR3 spells CASSPGTDSNQPQHF. CDR3 in DNA: TGTGCCAGCTCGCCCGGGACGGATAGCAATCAGCCCCAGCATTTT.

This chain connects TRBV13 to TRBJ1-1; possible D gene TRBD1, 6 bases. Germline V gene sequence: CDR1 PRHDT, CDR2 FYEKMQ (reference sequence). This CDR3 is built from 15 residues. Deletions cut 5 bases from V and 6 bases from J, with 19 bases between. This chain's CDR3 is CASSPTGTVGPEAFF. The CDR3 coding sequence is TGTGCCAGCAGCCCTACAGGGACTGTAGGGCCTGAAGCTTTCTTT.

This clonotype was seen a handful of times. The chain carries TRBV27 and TRBJ2-7; perhaps D is TRBD1 or TRBD2 (6 bases each). This CDR3 spans 15 amino acids. CDR1 is MNHEY, CDR2 SMNVEV, per germline (reference sequence). V was cut by 2 bases and J by 0 bases, with 11 bases left in between. CDR3 in amino acids: CASSLRGDTSYEQYF. CDR3 nucleotides: TGTGCCAGCAGTTTAAGGGGGGACACCTCCTACGAGCAGTACTTC.

The chain has TRBV3-1 and TRBJ1-6, with D unresolved. This CDR3 region has 13 residues. V was pared by 4 bases and J by 6 bases, with 7 bases between. Germline CDR1 and CDR2: LGHDT and YNNKEL (reference sequence). In DNA, the CDR3 is TGTGCCAGCAGCCGATATCGTAATTCACCCCTCCACTTT. It translates to CASSRYRNSPLHF.

The CDR3 nucleotides read TGTGCCAGCAATGGTTACCTCTCCTACGAGCAGTACTTC. Translated, it gives CASNGYLSYEQYF. This chain uses TRBV2 with TRBJ2-7; D uncertain. The CDR3 spans 13 residues. The V and J ends lost 7 bases and 0 bases respectively, with 10 bases between them. In germline, CDR1 is SNHLY, CDR2 FYNNEI.

In this sample, this clonotype turned up many times. The chain links TRBV7-3 to TRBJ2-1, with a possible D match to TRBD2 (6 bases). The V gene lost 5 bases and the J gene lost 10 bases, with 15 bases spanning the gap. This CDR3 contains 13 residues. Germline lookup yields CDR1 SGHTA and CDR2 FQGTGA. CDR3: CASSPSFAGEQFF. CDR3 in DNA: TGTGCCAGCAGCCCCTCTTTCGCGGGGGAGCAGTTCTTC.

The J gene is TRBJ2-1, the V gene TRBV20-1, with D maybe TRBD2 (5 bases). The V end was cut by 0 bases, the J end by 1 base, with 13 bases between. The CDR3 runs 16 residues. Germline V gives CDR1 DFQATT, CDR2 SNEGSKA (reference sequence). The CDR3 sequence: CSARERGRGSYNEQFF. The CDR3 nucleotides are TGCAGTGCTAGAGAGAGAGGGAGAGGATCCTACAATGAGCAGTTCTTC.

The chain is built from TRBV7-8 and TRBJ1-1; D is undetermined. V lost 5 bases and J lost 1, with 8 bases in between. The CDR3 extends over 13 amino acids. CDR1 SGHVS and CDR2 FQNEAQ come from the germline V gene. The CDR3 region has the DNA TGTGCCAGCAGCGCCAAGGGGAACACTGAAGCTTTCTTT. Protein product: CASSAKGNTEAFF.

The V call is TRBV4-2, the J call TRBJ2-3; the D gene is possibly TRBD2 (6 bases). CDR3 size: 16 residues. Germline V gene sequence: CDR1 LGHNA, CDR2 YNFKEQ. Trimming took 1 base from V and 14 from J, leaving 25 bases between them. The CDR3 sequence is CASSQVGGAAHSNAYF. CDR3 coding DNA: TGTGCCAGCAGCCAAGTGGGCGGGGCGGCCCATTCGAACGCGTATTTT.

In this sample, this clonotype turned up a few times. The V and J genes are TRBV10-3 and TRBJ2-7, with TRBD1 identical over 12 bases. This CDR3 has 17 residues. Per germline, CDR1 ENHRY and CDR2 SYGVKD. Trimming at V came to 6 bases and at J to 1 base, leaving 10 bases not matched to a gene. CDR3 sequence: CAISPRDRGRRSYEQYF. For the CDR3, the DNA is TGTGCCATCAGCCCACGGGACAGGGGGCGACGGTCCTACGAGCAGTACTTC.

The rearrangement joins TRBV5-1 to TRBJ1-1, with 8 bases aligning to TRBD1. Germline-derived CDR1 and CDR2 are SGHRS and YFSETQ. V was pared by 4 bases and J by 2 bases, with 4 bases of the junction left unmatched. The CDR3 is 14 residues long. The CDR3 region is CASSEQGGNTEAFF. The CDR3 region has the DNA TGCGCCAGCAGCGAACAGGGGGGAAACACTGAAGCTTTCTTT.

This chain links TRBV3-1 with TRBJ2-5; 9 bases fit TRBD1. The CDR3 is made up of 13 amino acids. V shed 7 bases, J shed 2 bases, and the junction held 2 bases outside the gene matches. Germline CDR1 LGHDT, CDR2 YNNKEL (reference sequence). In DNA form, the CDR3 reads TGTGCCAGCACCGACAGGGGGCAAGAGACCCAGTACTTC. It yields the protein CASTDRGQETQYF.

V gene TRBV25-1 combines with J gene TRBJ2-7, with a weak D call TRBD2 (6 bases). This CDR3 contains 13 residues. Germline values: CDR1 MGHDK, CDR2 SYGVNS. The germline V and J ends were trimmed by 9 bases and 5 bases, with 17 bases remaining between them. CDR3 nucleotides: TGTGCCAGTACACGGGACTCAACCGACGAGCAGTACTTC. Translation gives CASTRDSTDEQYF.

The chain combines TRBV6-1 with TRBJ2-4, with TRBD1 matching 10 bases. The CDR3 totals 17 residues. Losses at the gene ends were 3 bases for V and 0 bases for J; bases not matched to a gene: 5. Germline CDR1 reads MNHNS; CDR2 reads SASEGT. The CDR3 sequence: CASSEDRGYAAKNIQYF. The DNA of the CDR3 is TGTGCCAGCAGTGAGGACAGGGGGTACGCAGCCAAAAACATTCAGTACTTC.

V usage is TRBV20-1 and J usage is TRBJ2-7; D perhaps matches TRBD2 (5 bases). The CDR3 length is 15 residues. V lost 3 bases, J lost 5 bases, and 20 bases lay in between. From germline, CDR1 is DFQATT and CDR2 SNEGSKA (reference sequence). CDR3 bases: TGCAGTGCTAGTCTTACCTGGGCGGGCAATCACGAGCAGTACTTC. Translation: CSASLTWAGNHEQYF.

V is TRBV20-1 and J is TRBJ2-3, with D unresolved. The length of the CDR3 is 12 residues. The germline V gene encodes CDR1 DFQATT and CDR2 SNEGSKA (reference sequence). With 3 bases removed from V and 14 bases from J, the gap between germline ends came to 18 bases. For the CDR3, the DNA is TGCAGTGCTAGTGGGCTAGGCAGATACGCGTATTTT. Residues: CSASGLGRYAYF.

The gene calls are TRBV7-3 and TRBJ2-3, with a tentative D call TRBD2 (6 bases). V was trimmed by 1 base and J by 7 bases, leaving 12 bases between them. This CDR3 has 14 amino acids. Per germline, CDR1 SGHTA and CDR2 FQGTGA. CDR3 amino acids: CASSLSPGAHTQYF. CDR3 sequence (DNA): TGTGCCAGCAGCTTAAGCCCGGGAGCCCATACGCAGTATTTT.

This clonotype appeared a few times. The chain carries TRBV29-1 and TRBJ2-7; D remains ambiguous. CDR3 length equals 11 residues. Germline loops: CDR1 SQVTM, CDR2 ANQGSEA. V shed 6 bases and J shed 4 bases, with 10 bases lying between them. The CDR3 DNA reads TGCAGCGTGTTCTTTGTATACGAGCAGTACTTC. This encodes CSVFFVYEQYF.

The J gene is TRBJ1-2, the V gene TRBV4-1; tentatively, D is TRBD1 (6 bases). CDR3 length: 16 amino acids. Per germline, CDR1 MGHRA and CDR2 YSYEKL. V was trimmed by 0 bases and J by 0 bases, leaving 11 bases between them. CDR3 nucleotides: TGCGCCAGCAGCCAAGATTACAGGGCCGCTAACTATGGCTACACCTTC. Encoded protein: CASSQDYRAANYGYTF.

This clonotype was seen a handful of times. This sequence joins TRBV10-1 and TRBJ2-3; 11 nucleotides align to TRBD1. The junction had 13 bases not matched to a gene; V was cut back by 6 bases and J by 14 bases. CDR3 length equals 14 residues. The germline V gene encodes CDR1 WNHNN and CDR2 SYGVQD (reference sequence). The CDR3 DNA reads as TGCGCCAGCAGCCGGGACAGGGGGTTAAGAGACGCGTATTTT. It yields the protein CASSRDRGLRDAYF.

The V call is TRBV29-1, the J call TRBJ1-4, with unresolved D. Trimming took off 4 bases at V and 8 bases at J, with 20 bases between the two ends. Germline V gene sequence: CDR1 SQVTM, CDR2 ANQGSEA. CDR3 size: 15 residues. In nucleotides, the CDR3 is TGCAGCGTTGGGTATGGCGACGGGGTTGAGGAAAAACTGTTTTTT. As protein: CSVGYGDGVEEKLFF.